Included here is one TCR beta chain sequence, with context. The data derive from a study of shared clonotypes between healthy human individuals. Sequencing was performed with immunoSEQ multiplex PCR; in TCRdb, only in-frame clones are kept and a portion is missing. This table has hundreds of thousands of clones, approximately 75% appearing once. The CDR3 is 17 residues long. Germline CDR1 and CDR2: SGHRS and YFSETQ. Trimming left V 0 bases short and J 2 bases short, with 16 bases between. V and J are TRBV5-1 and TRBJ2-3, with TRBD1 as a possible D gene (6 bases). The receptor was isolated from a woman in her twenties or thirties in good health. Material for sequencing was memory CD4+ T cells sorted from blood. Subset meaning: CD45RA-negative fraction. The CDR3 DNA reads as TGCGCCAGCAGCTTGGCTGGGACACTCTTATTCACAGATACGCAGTATTTT. Translated: CASSLAGTLLFTDTQYF.